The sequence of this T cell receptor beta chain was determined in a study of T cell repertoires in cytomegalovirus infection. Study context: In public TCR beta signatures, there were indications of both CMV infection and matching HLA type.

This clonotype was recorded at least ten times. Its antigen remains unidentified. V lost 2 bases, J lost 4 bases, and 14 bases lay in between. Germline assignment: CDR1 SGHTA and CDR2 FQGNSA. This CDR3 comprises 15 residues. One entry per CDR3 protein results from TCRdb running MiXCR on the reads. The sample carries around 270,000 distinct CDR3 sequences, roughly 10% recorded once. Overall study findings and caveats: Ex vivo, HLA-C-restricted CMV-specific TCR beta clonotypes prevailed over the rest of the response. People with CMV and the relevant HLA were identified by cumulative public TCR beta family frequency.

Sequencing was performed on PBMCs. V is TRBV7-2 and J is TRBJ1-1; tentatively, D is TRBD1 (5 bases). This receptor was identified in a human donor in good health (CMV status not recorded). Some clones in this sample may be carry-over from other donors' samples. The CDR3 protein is CASSLNPRGVTEAFF. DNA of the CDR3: TGTGCCAGCAGCTTAAACCCCAGAGGGGTCACTGAAGCTTTCTTT.